This T cell receptor beta chain is drawn from a study of OX40 agonist ivuxolimab in advanced cancers. Findings and caveats of the study: Clonal expansion was seen in CD4+ and CD8+ blood T cells by week 6 at 0.1 to 3.0 mg/kg.

This CDR3 spans 11 amino acids. Germline loops: CDR1 LNHDA, CDR2 SQIVND (reference sequence). Data came from immunoSEQ multiplex PCR; TCRdb stores just in-frame clones and leaves some out. The sample holds 60,000 to 65,000 clones, roughly 83% seen once. On this clone itself: Its antigen remains unknown. A read error may account for a junction end that differs from germline.

Samples of blood were obtained at baseline, on cycle 4 day 1, and on cycle 7 day 1. V usage is TRBV19 and J usage is TRBJ2-4, with a weak D call TRBD2 (6 bases). The starting material was CD4+ or CD8+ T cells sorted from blood, obtained in a trial of the OX40 agonist ivuxolimab. The sequence was collected from an adult with an advanced solid tumor such as melanoma, head and neck, liver or kidney cancer. The CDR3 region is CQTGEENIQYF. Here the CDR3 DNA reads TGCCAAACGGGGGAGGAAAACATTCAGTACTTC.